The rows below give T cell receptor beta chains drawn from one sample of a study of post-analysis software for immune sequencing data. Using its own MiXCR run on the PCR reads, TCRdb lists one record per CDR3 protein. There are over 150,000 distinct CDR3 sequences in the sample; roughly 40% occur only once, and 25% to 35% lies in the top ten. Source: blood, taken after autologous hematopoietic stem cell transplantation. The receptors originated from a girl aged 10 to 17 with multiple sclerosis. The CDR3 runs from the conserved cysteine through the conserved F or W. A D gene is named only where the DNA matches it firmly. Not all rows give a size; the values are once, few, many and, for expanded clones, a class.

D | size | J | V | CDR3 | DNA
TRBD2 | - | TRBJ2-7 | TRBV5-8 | CASSWGLAGGGSDEQYF | TGTGCCAGCAGCTGGGGACTAGCGGGAGGGGGTTCAGACGAGCAGTACTTC
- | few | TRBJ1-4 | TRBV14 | CASSQGGERNEKLFF | TGTGCCAGCAGCCAAGGAGGGGAGCGAAATGAAAAACTGTTTTTT
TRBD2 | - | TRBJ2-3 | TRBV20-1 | CSAPAPTSGITDTQYF | TGCAGTGCTCCGGCCCCGACTAGCGGGATAACAGATACGCAGTATTTT
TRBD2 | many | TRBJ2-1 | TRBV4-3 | CASSQGILAGEVYNEQFF | TGCGCCAGCAGCCAAGGGATACTAGCGGGAGAAGTCTACAATGAGCAGTTCTTC
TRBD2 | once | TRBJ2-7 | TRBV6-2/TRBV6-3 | CAASGGAEQYF | TGTGCCGCCTCCGGGGGGGCCGAGCAGTACTTC
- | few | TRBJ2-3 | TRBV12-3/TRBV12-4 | CASNPGTVSSTDTQYF | TGTGCCAGCAATCCGGGGACGGTTTCTAGCACAGATACGCAGTATTTT
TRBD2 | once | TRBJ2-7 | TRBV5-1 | CASAPGLADYEQYF | TGCGCCAGCGCTCCGGGACTAGCGGACTACGAGCAGTACTTC
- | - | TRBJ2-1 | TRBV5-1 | CASSLRGRKAGPAMDTEQFF | TGCGCCAGCAGCTTGAGGGGGAGGAAAGCGGGTCCGGCCATGGACACTGAGCAGTTCTTC
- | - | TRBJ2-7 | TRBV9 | CASSVAGSEQYF | TGTGCCAGCAGCGTAGCAGGATCCGAGCAGTACTTC
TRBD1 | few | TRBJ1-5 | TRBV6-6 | CASSLDRGLQPQHF | TGTGCCAGCAGCCTGGACAGGGGGCTTCAGCCCCAGCATTTT
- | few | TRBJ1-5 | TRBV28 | CASRGGARNQPQHF | TGTGCCAGCCGGGGGGGGGCGCGGAATCAGCCCCAGCATTTT
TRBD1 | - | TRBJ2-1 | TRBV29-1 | CSVGLGQGPNEQFF | TGCAGCGTTGGTCTCGGACAGGGACCCAATGAGCAGTTCTTC
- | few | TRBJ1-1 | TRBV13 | CASSFGGGNTEAFF | TGTGCCAGCAGCTTTGGTGGAGGGAACACTGAAGCTTTCTTT
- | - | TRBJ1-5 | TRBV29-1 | CSVGGDSLNQPQHF | TGCAGCGTTGGGGGTGACAGCCTCAATCAGCCCCAGCATTTT
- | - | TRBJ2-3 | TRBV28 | CASRRTGTDTQYF | TGTGCCAGCAGGAGGACCGGCACAGATACGCAGTATTTT
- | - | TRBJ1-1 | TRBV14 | CASSRLDRPRNTEAFF | TGTGCCAGCAGCCGCCTGGACCGGCCCCGGAACACTGAAGCTTTCTTT
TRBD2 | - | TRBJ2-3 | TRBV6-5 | CASSSALPGREGTDTQYF | TGTGCCAGCAGTTCCGCCCTCCCCGGGCGGGAGGGAACAGATACGCAGTATTTT
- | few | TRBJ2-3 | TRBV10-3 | CAIEKQGDSGTQYF | TGTGCCATCGAGAAACAGGGAGATTCGGGTACGCAGTATTTT
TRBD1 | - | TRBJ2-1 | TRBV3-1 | CASSQGRDRRNEQFF | TGTGCCAGCAGCCAAGGCCGGGACAGGAGGAATGAGCAGTTCTTC
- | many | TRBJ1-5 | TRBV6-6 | CASRQGSYQPQHF | TGTGCCAGCAGGCAAGGGTCTTACCAGCCCCAGCATTTT
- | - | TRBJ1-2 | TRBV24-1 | CATSDSNGLGGYTF | TGTGCCACCAGTGATTCGAACGGGCTAGGGGGCTACACCTTC
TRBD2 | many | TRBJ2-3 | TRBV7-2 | CASSLLAGLNTDTQYF | TGTGCCAGCAGCTTACTAGCGGGATTGAACACAGATACGCAGTATTTT
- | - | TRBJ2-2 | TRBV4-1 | CASRQEPDSNTGELFF | TGCGCCAGCAGACAAGAGCCGGACTCCAACACCGGGGAGCTGTTTTTT
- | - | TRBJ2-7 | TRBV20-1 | CSAILQTSYEQYF | TGCAGTGCTATTCTACAAACGTCCTACGAGCAGTACTTC
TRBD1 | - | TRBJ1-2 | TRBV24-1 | CATSDLKQGNGYTF | TGTGCCACCAGTGATTTGAAACAGGGGAATGGCTACACCTTC
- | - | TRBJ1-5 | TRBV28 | CASGAQGGSNQPQHF | TGTGCCAGCGGAGCCCAGGGTGGCAGCAATCAGCCCCAGCATTTT
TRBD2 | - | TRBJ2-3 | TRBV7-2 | CASSSRGRETDTQYF | TGTGCCAGCAGCTCCCGGGGGAGGGAGACAGATACGCAGTATTTT
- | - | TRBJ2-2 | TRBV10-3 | CAISEGGRNTGELFF | TGTGCCATCAGTGAGGGGGGTCGGAACACCGGGGAGCTGTTTTTT
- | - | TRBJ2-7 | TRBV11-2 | CASTDPRGHEQYF | TGTGCCAGCACGGACCCGCGAGGCCACGAGCAGTACTTC
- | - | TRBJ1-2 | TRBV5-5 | CASSPDSGGYGYTF | TGTGCCAGCAGCCCGGACAGCGGGGGTTATGGCTACACCTTC
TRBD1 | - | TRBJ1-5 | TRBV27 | CAGSQGQGVNQPQHF | TGTGCCGGCAGCCAAGGACAGGGGGTCAATCAGCCCCAGCATTTT
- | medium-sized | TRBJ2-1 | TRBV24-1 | CATSDQTGAYNEQFF | TGTGCCACCAGTGATCAGACCGGAGCCTACAATGAGCAGTTCTTC
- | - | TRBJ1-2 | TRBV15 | CATSRASDSPDYGYTF | TGTGCCACCAGCAGAGCGAGCGACAGTCCAGACTATGGCTACACCTTC
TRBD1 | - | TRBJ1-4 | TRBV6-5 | CASSYSVKGADEKRFF | TGTGCCAGCAGTTACTCGGTCAAGGGGGCCGATGAAAAACGGTTTTTT
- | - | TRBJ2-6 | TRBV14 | CASSQERGVRGSGANVLTF | TGTGCCAGCAGCCAAGAGAGAGGCGTGAGGGGCTCTGGGGCCAACGTCCTGACTTTC
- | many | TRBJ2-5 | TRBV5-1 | CASSLSGTSQETQYF | TGCGCCAGCAGCTTATCGGGGACATCGCAAGAGACCCAGTACTTC
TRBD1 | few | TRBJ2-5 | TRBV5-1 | CASSLDRGRIETQYF | TGCGCCAGCAGCTTGGACAGGGGGCGAATTGAGACCCAGTACTTC
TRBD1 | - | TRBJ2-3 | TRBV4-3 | CASSPRQGWGTDTQYF | TGCGCCAGCAGCCCGAGACAGGGATGGGGCACAGATACGCAGTATTTT
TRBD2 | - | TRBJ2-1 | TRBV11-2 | CASSRSGRPIDEQFF | TGTGCCAGCAGCCGCAGCGGGAGACCTATCGATGAGCAGTTCTTC
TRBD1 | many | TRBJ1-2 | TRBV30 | CAWRDRNYGYTF | TGTGCCTGGAGGGACAGGAACTATGGCTACACCTTC
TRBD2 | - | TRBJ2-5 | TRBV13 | CASSSGTSGRGETQYF | TGTGCCAGCAGCTCAGGGACTAGCGGGAGGGGAGAGACCCAGTACTTC
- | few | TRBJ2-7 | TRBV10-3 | CAINKDLLSYEQYF | TGTGCCATCAACAAGGACCTCCTGTCCTACGAGCAGTACTTC
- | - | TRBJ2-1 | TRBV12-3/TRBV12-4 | CASSTGSSYNEQFF | TGTGCCAGCAGTACAGGGTCCTCCTACAATGAGCAGTTCTTC
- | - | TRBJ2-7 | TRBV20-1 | CRAAQGYEQYF | TGCAGGGCTGCTCAGGGCTACGAGCAGTACTTC
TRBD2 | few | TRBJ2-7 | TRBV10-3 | CAVAPGLAGAYAVYEQYF | TGTGCCGTCGCGCCGGGACTAGCGGGCGCCTACGCCGTGTACGAGCAGTACTTC
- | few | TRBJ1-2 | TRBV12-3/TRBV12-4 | CASRKGSGNYGYTF | TGTGCCAGCAGGAAAGGGAGTGGTAACTATGGCTACACCTTC
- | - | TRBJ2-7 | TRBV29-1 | CSGSSGDEQYF | TGCAGCGGGAGCAGTGGAGACGAGCAGTACTTC
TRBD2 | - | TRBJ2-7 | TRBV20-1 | CSASGRRDEQYF | TGCAGTGCTAGCGGGAGGCGCGACGAGCAGTACTTC
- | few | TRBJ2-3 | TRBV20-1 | CSAQNLGRSTDTQYF | TGCAGTGCTCAGAACCTAGGGAGGAGCACAGATACGCAGTATTTT
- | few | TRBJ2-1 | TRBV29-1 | CSVGGDRSLSNEQFF | TGCAGCGTTGGCGGGGATCGAAGCCTCTCCAATGAGCAGTTCTTC
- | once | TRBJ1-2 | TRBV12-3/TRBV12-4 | CASSLDPAGSYGYTF | TGTGCCAGCAGTTTGGACCCCGCGGGGAGTTATGGCTACACCTTC
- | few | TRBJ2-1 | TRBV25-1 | CASSPRAGEQFF | TGTGCCAGCAGTCCCCGGGCCGGTGAGCAGTTCTTC
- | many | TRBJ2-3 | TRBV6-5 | CASSPSYTDTQYF | TGTGCCAGCAGCCCCTCTTACACAGATACGCAGTATTTT
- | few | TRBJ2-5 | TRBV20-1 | CSVLIGVTPTETQYF | TGCAGTGTGTTGATCGGGGTGACCCCTACGGAGACCCAGTACTTC
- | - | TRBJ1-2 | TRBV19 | CASRSIYGYTF | TGTGCCAGTAGATCAATCTATGGCTACACCTTC
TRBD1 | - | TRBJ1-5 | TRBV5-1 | CASSRTGGQLQHF | TGCGCCAGCAGCAGGACAGGGGGTCAGCTCCAGCATTTT
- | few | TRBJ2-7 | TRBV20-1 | CSANDRKGSREQYF | TGCAGTGCTAATGACAGGAAAGGGAGTCGCGAGCAGTACTTC
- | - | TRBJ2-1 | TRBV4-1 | CASSSDSYLWDEQFF | TGCGCCAGCAGCTCCGACAGCTACCTCTGGGATGAGCAGTTCTTC
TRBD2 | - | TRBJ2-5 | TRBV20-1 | CSAPQFQRGGTQYF | TGCAGTGCTCCCCAGTTCCAGCGGGGAGGGACCCAGTACTTC
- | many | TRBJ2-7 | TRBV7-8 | CASSLGWGLAYNEQYF | TGTGCCAGCAGCTTAGGTTGGGGACTGGCATATAACGAGCAGTACTTC